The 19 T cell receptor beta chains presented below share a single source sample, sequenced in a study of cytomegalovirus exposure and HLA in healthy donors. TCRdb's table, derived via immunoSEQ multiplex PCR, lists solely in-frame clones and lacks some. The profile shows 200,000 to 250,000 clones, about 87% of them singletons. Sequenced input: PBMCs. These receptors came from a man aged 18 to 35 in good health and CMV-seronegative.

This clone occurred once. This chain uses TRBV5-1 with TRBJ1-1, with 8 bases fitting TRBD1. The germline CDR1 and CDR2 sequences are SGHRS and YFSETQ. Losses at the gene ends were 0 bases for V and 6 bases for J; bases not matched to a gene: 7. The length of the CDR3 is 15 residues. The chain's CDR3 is CASSLGQGASAEAFF. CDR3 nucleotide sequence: TGCGCCAGCAGCTTGGGCCAGGGGGCGAGCGCTGAAGCTTTCTTT.

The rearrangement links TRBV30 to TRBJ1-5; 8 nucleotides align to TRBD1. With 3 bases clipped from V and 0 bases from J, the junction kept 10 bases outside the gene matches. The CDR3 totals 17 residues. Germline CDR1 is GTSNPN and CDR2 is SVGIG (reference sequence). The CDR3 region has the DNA TGTGCCTGGAGGGCCGGGACAGGACTTTATAGCAATCAGCCCCAGCATTTT. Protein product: CAWRAGTGLYSNQPQHF.

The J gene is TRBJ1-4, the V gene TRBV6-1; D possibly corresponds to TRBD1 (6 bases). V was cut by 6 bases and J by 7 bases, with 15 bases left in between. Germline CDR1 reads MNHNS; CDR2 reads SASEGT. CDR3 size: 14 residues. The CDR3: CASRVGTQGEKLFF. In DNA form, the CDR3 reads TGTGCCAGCAGAGTGGGGACACAGGGTGAAAAACTGTTTTTT.

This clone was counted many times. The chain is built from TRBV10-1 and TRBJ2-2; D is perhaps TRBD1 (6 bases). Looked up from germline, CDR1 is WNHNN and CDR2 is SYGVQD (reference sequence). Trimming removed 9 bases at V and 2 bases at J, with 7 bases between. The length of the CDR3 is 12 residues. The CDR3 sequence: CARDSNTGELFF. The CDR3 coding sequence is TGCGCCAGGGACAGTAACACCGGGGAGCTGTTTTTT.

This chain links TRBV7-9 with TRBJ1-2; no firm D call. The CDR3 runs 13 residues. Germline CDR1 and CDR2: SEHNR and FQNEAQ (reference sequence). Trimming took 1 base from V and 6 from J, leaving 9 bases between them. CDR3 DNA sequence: TGTGCCAGCAGCTTAGGGGCACTGGATGGCTACACCTTC. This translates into CASSLGALDGYTF.

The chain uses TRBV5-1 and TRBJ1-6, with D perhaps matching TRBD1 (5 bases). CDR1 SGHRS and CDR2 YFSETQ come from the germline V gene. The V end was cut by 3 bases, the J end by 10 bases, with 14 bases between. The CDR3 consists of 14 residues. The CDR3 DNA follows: TGCGCCAGCAGCTCGACAGCGCCCAGGTCACCCCTCCACTTT. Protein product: CASSSTAPRSPLHF.

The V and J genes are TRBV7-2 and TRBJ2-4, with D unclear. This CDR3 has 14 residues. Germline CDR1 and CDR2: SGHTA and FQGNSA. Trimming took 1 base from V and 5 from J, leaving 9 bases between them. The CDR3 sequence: CASSLGGSQNIQYF. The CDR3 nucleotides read TGTGCCAGCAGCTTAGGAGGCTCCCAAAACATTCAGTACTTC.

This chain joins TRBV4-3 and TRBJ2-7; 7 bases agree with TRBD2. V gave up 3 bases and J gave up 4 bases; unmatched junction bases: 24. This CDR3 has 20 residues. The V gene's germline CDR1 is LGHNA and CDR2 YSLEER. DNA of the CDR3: TGCGCCAGCAGCCAGTACTTCAGTAGACCACGGGGGACTATGCCTTACGAGCAGTACTTC. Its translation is CASSQYFSRPRGTMPYEQYF.

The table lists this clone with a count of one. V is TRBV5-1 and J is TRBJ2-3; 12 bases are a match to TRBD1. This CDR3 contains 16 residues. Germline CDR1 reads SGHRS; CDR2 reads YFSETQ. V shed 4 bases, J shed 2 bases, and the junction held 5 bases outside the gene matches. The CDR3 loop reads CASSPGTGGATDTQYF. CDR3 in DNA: TGCGCCAGCAGCCCGGGGACAGGGGGCGCCACAGATACGCAGTATTTT.

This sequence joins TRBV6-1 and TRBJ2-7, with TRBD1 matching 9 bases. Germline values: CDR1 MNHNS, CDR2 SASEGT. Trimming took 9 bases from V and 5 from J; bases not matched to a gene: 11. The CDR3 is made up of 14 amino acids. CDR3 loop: CASLHSDRGHEQYF. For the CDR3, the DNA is TGTGCCAGTCTTCACTCGGACAGGGGTCACGAGCAGTACTTC.

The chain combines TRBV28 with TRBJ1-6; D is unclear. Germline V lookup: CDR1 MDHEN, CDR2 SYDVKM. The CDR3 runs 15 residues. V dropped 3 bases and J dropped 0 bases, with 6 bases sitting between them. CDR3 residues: CASSLGVSYNSPLHF. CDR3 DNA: TGTGCCAGCAGTTTGGGAGTCTCCTATAATTCACCCCTCCACTTT.

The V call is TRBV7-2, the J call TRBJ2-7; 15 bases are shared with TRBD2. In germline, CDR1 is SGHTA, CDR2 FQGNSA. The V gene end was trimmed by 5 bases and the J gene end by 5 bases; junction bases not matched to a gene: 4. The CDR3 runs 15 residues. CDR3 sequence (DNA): TGTGCCAGCAGCGGACTAGCGGGAGGGCCGGACGAGCAGTACTTC. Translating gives CASSGLAGGPDEQYF. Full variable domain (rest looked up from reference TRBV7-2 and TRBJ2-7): GAGVSQSPSNKVTEKGKDVELRCDPISGHTALYWYRQSLGQGLEFLIYFQGNSAPDKSGLPSDRFSAERTGGSVSTLTIQRTQQEDSAVYLCASSGLAGGPDEQYFGPGTRLTVT.

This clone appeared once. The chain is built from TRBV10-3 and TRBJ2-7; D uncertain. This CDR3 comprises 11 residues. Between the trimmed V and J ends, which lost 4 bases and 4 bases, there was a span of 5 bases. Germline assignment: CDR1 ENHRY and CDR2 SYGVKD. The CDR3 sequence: CAISGAYEQYF. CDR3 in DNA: TGTGCCATCAGTGGAGCTTACGAGCAGTACTTC.

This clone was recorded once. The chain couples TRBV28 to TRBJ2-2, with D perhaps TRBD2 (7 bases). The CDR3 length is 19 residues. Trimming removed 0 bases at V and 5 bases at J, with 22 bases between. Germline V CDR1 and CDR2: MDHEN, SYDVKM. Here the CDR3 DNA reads TGTGCCAGCAGTTTATGGGGAGGGGGACCGGGGGCGAGTACCGGGGAGCTGTTTTTT. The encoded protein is CASSLWGGGPGASTGELFF.

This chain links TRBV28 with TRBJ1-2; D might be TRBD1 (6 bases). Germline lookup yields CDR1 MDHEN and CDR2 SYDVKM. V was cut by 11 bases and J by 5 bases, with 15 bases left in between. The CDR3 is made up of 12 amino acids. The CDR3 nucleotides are TGTGCCGGCGGGGGCGCGGGTTATGGCTACACCTTC. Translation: CAGGGAGYGYTF.

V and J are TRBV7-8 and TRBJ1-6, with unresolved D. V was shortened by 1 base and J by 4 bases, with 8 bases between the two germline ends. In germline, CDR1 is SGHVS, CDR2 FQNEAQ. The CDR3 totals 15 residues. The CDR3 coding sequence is TGTGCCAGCAGCTTAGATTGGGCTTATAATTCACCCCTCCACTTT. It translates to CASSLDWAYNSPLHF.

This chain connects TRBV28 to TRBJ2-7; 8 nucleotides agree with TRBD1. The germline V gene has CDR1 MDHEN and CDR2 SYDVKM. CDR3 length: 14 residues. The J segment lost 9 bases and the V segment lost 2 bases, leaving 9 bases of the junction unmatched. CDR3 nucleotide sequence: TGTGCCAGCAGTTTAAGGACCCTAGGACAGGGGCAGTACTTC. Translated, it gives CASSLRTLGQGQYF.

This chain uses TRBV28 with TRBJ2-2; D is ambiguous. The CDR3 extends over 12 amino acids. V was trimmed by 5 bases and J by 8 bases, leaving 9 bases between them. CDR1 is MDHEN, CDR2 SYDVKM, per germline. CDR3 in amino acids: CASSLDRGELFF. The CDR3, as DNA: TGTGCCAGCAGTCTCGATCGGGGGGAGCTGTTTTTT. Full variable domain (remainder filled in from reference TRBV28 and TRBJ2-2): DVKVTQSSRYLVKRTGEKVFLECVQDMDHENMFWYRQDPGLGLRLIYFSYDVKMKEKGDIPEGYSVSREKKERFSLILESASTNQTSMYLCASSLDRGELFFGEGSRLTVL.

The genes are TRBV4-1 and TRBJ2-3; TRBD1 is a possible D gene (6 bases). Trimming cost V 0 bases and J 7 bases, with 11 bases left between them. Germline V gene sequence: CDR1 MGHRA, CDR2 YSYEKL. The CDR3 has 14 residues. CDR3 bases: TGCGCCAGCAGCCAAGAGGATAGGGGGTATACGCAGTATTTT. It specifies CASSQEDRGYTQYF.